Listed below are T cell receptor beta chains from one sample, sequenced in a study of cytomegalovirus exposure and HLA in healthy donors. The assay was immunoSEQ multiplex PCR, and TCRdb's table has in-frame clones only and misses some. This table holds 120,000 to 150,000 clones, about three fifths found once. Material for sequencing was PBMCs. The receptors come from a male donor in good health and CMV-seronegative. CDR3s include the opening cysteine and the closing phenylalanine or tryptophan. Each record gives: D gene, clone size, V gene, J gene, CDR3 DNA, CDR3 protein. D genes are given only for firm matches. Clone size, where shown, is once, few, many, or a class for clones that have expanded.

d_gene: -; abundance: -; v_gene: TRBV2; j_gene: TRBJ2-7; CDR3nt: TGTGCCAGCGGCCCCGCCGGGGGGCAGTACTTC; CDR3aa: CASGPAGGQYF
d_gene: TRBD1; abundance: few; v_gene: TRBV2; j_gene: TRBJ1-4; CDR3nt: TGTGCCAGCATCGGACAGGGTAATGAAAAACTGTTTTTT; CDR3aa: CASIGQGNEKLFF
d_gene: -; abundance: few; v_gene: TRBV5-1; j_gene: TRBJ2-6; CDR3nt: TGCGCCAGCAGCTTGTCTACACTACCCTCTGGGGCCAACGTCCTGACTTTC; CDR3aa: CASSLSTLPSGANVLTF
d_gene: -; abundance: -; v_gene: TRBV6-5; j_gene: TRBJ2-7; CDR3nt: TGTGCCAGCAGTTACTCGAGGAGGACAGCCTACGGGCAGTACTTC; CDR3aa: CASSYSRRTAYGQYF
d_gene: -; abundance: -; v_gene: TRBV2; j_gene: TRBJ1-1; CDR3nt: TGTGCCAGCCCCCGAAACGGGCCGGGGGGCACTGAAGCTTTCTTT; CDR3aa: CASPRNGPGGTEAFF
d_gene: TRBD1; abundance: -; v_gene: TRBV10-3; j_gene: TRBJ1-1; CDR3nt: TGTGCCATCAAGAGACAGGGTGCGAACACTGAAGCTTTCTTT; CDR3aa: CAIKRQGANTEAFF
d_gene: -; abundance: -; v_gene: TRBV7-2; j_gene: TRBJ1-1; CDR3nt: TGTGCCAGCAGCTTAGTTACGGGGATTATCGGCACTGAAGCTTTCTTT; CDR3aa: CASSLVTGIIGTEAFF
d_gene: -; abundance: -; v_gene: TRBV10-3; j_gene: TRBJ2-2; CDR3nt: TGTGCCATCAGTGAGCGGACACTGAACACCGGGGAGCTGTTTTTT; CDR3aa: CAISERTLNTGELFF
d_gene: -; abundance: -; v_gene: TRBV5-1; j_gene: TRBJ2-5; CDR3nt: TGCGCCAGCAGCTTGGCTGGGGCGGGGTGGGAGACCCAGTACTTC; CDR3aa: CASSLAGAGWETQYF
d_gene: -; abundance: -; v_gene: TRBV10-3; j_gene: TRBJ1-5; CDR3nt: TGTGCCATCAGTGAGGGGCAGGATAGCAATCAGCCCCAGCATTTT; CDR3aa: CAISEGQDSNQPQHF
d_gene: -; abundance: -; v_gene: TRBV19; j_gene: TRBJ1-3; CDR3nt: TGTGCCAGTAGTATGAGTCTGGACACTGGAAACACCATATATTTT; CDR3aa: CASSMSLDTGNTIYF
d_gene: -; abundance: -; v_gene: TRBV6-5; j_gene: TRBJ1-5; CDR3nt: TGTGCCAGCAGCTCCCGGTCCTTGGATCAGCCCCAGCATTTT; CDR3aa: CASSSRSLDQPQHF
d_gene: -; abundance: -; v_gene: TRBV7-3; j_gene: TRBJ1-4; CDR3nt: TGTGCCAGCAGTTGGACAAGAGGAGAAAAACTGTTTTTT; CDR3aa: CASSWTRGEKLFF
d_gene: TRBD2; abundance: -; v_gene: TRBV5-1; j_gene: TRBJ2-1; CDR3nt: TGCGCCAGCAGCTTACGCGTTAGCGGGGGGCGGTATGAGCAGTTCTTC; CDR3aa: CASSLRVSGGRYEQFF
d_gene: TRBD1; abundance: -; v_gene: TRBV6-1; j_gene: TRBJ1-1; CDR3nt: TGTGCCAGCAGTGAAGTAAGGGGGCGCGGAAACACTGAAGCTTTCTTT; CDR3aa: CASSEVRGRGNTEAFF
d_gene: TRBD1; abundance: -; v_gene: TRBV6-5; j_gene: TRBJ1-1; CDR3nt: TGTGCCAGCAGTTTAGACAGGGTGACTGAAGCTTTCTTT; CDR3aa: CASSLDRVTEAFF
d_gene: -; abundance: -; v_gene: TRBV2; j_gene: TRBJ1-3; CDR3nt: TGTGCCAGCAACGAAAACAGGGACTCTGGAAACACCATATATTTT; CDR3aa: CASNENRDSGNTIYF
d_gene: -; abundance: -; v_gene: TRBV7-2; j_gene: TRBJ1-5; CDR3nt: TGTGCCAGCAGCCTCGGACCCCCGGAGGTCAGCAATCAGCCCCAGCATTTT; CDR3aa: CASSLGPPEVSNQPQHF
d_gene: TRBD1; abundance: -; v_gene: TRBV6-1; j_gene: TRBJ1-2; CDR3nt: TGTGCCAGCAGTGGATCAGGGGGCAAGGGCAATGGCTACACCTTC; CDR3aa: CASSGSGGKGNGYTF